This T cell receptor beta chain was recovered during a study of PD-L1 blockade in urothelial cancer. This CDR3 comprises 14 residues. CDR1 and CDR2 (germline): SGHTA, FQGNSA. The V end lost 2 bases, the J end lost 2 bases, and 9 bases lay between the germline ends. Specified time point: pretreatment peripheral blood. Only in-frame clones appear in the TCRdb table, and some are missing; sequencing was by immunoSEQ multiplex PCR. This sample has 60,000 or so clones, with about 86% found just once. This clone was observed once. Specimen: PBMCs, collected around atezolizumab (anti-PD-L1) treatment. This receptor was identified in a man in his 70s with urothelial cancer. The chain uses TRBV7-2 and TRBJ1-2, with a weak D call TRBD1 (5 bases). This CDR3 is CASSLSGHNYGYTF. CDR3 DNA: TGTGCCAGCAGCTTATCAGGACACAACTATGGCTACACCTTC.